This T cell receptor (beta chain) was captured in a study of T-cell reconstitution after alpha-beta-depleted transplantation in children. This clonotype was observed at least ten times. This sample's TCRbeta library carried unique molecular identifier barcodes. TCRdb passed the PCR reads through MiXCR, listing each CDR3 protein once. The sample shows about 350,000 distinct CDR3 sequences, about an eighth of them seen only once. Trimming removed 5 bases at V and 0 bases at J, with 4 bases between. Germline lookup yields CDR1 SEHNR and CDR2 FQNEAQ (reference sequence). The CDR3 is made up of 12 amino acids.

This specimen was PBMCs, taken from the stem cell graft. The V gene is TRBV7-9, the J gene TRBJ1-1; unclear D gene. This TCR was recovered from a human donor who donated a stem cell graft to a child with Fanconi anemia. The CDR3 DNA sequence: TGTGCCAGCAGCCCTATGAACACTGAAGCTTTCTTT. Translating it yields CASSPMNTEAFF.